Below, one T cell receptor beta chain is given with its context. Its specificity is not known. Trimming cost V 5 bases and J 8 bases; bases outside gene matches: 10. Germline assignment: CDR1 MNHNS and CDR2 SASEGT. The CDR3 totals 14 residues. This entry is derived from a study of cytomegalovirus exposure and HLA in healthy donors. Study results and caveats: Among TCR beta chains, those listed as cytomegalovirus-associated numbered over 150. One cluster of highly shared sequence variants probably arose as a sequencing artifact.

The PCR used 60 Vbeta and 13 Jbeta primers. The protocol was immunoSEQ multiplex PCR, while the TCRdb copy is restricted to in-frame clones and leaves out a portion. The sample carries 69,000 or so clones, under 85% recorded once. Sample: PBMCs. The chain joins TRBV6-1 to TRBJ1-2; 8 nucleotides agree with TRBD1. The TCR sequence derives from a woman between 55 and 75 years old in good health and CMV-seropositive. DNA of the CDR3: TGTGCCAGCAGTTCCGGGGACAGGACGAAAGGCTACACCTTC. This translates into CASSSGDRTKGYTF.